The 18 T cell receptor beta chains in this list originate from one sample, sequenced in a study of tumor-infiltrating lymphocytes in primary liver carcinoma. Total RNA and DNA came together from approximately 20-30 mg of bulk tissue without cell sorting. Total RNA amounting to 500 ng was the source from which TCR beta cDNA was made with a constant-region primer. Libraries covering TCR beta were generated through three nested multiplex PCR rounds (using a slightly modified ARM-PCR). Use of TRBV1-TRBV30 forward primers with a C-beta reverse primer characterized the first two PCR rounds, which lasted around 11 cycles each. One entry per CDR3 protein, called by TCRdb with MiXCR from the multiplex PCR reads. The data contain 100,000 or so distinct CDR3 sequences, about 67% of them singletons. Sequences were obtained from liver tumor tissue from sampling region 2. As to subset: tumor region T2, inferior pole. The receptors shown here come from a woman aged 60-70 years with primary liver carcinoma and hepatitis B virus infection.

V gene TRBV29-1 combines with J gene TRBJ1-1; a weak D match, TRBD1 (5 bases). This CDR3 comprises 13 residues. CDR1 is SQVTM and CDR2 is ANQGSEA in the germline V gene. V shed 6 bases and J shed 2 bases, with 13 bases lying between them. CDR3 in DNA: TGCAGCGTCAAACAAGGGGACAACACTGAAGCTTTCTTT. Translation gives CSVKQGDNTEAFF.

The chain couples TRBV5-1 to TRBJ2-5, with 8 positions matching TRBD2. The germline CDR1 and CDR2 sequences are SGHRS and YFSETQ. V shed 2 bases and J 5 bases; nucleotides not matched to a gene: 8. This CDR3 is 15 amino acids long. The CDR3 spells CASSFSSSGSETQYF. CDR3 DNA sequence: TGCGCCAGCAGCTTTTCTTCGAGCGGGAGCGAGACCCAGTACTTC.

V usage is TRBV11-2 and J usage is TRBJ2-7, with D unclear. Trimming took off 5 bases at V and 0 bases at J, with 20 bases between the two ends. The germline V gene encodes CDR1 SGHAT and CDR2 FQNNGV. The CDR3 length is 17 residues. The chain's CDR3 is CASSPYRRRVNSYEQYF. In DNA, the CDR3 is TGTGCCAGCAGCCCGTACCGCAGACGGGTCAACTCCTACGAGCAGTACTTC.

The CDR3 region has the DNA TGCAGCGGCACAGATCCCGGGACTGTGTCCTACAATGAGCAGTTCTTC. Encoded protein: CSGTDPGTVSYNEQFF. The V call is TRBV29-1, the J call TRBJ2-1; weak D call: TRBD2 (6 bases). The V and J ends lost 7 bases and 1 base respectively, with 20 bases between them. Germline-derived CDR1 and CDR2 are SQVTM and ANQGSEA. The CDR3 consists of 16 residues.

This clonotype has ten or more counts. The chain combines TRBV29-1 with TRBJ2-7; 10 bases are shared with TRBD2. Germline-derived CDR1 and CDR2 are SQVTM and ANQGSEA. This CDR3 spans 13 amino acids. Trimming removed 6 bases from V and 5 bases from J; junction bases left unmatched: 7. The CDR3 coding sequence is TGCAGCGTGACGGGGACTAGCGTCAACGAGCAGTACTTC. This codes for CSVTGTSVNEQYF.

This clonotype has a handful of counts. J is TRBJ1-2 and V is TRBV28; D unresolved. The germline CDR1 and CDR2 sequences are MDHEN and SYDVKM. With 6 bases removed from V and 6 bases from J, the gap between germline ends came to 14 bases. The CDR3 runs 13 residues. The CDR3 DNA is TGTGCCAGCAGCCTAACACATTCGGATGGCTACACCTTC. Its translation: CASSLTHSDGYTF.

This clonotype is termed medium-sized. The chain carries TRBV6-1 and TRBJ2-7; D is unresolved. Germline V gives CDR1 MNHNS, CDR2 SASEGT. Trimming left V 10 bases short and J 2 bases short, with 9 bases between. The length of the CDR3 is 11 residues. CDR3 sequence: CATQKTYEQYF. In DNA, the CDR3 is TGTGCCACCCAGAAGACCTACGAGCAGTACTTC.

V usage is TRBV10-3 and J usage is TRBJ1-1; D remains ambiguous. Germline CDR1 and CDR2: ENHRY and SYGVKD. The CDR3 spans 17 residues. V was cut by 3 bases and J by 3 bases, with 20 bases left in between. CDR3 sequence reads: CAISDPGIPCMDTEAFF. The CDR3 DNA reads TGTGCCATCAGTGACCCCGGGATACCATGTATGGACACTGAAGCTTTCTTT.

This clonotype was picked up many times. The J gene is TRBJ2-2, the V gene TRBV6-4, with D unresolved. V shed 5 bases and J shed 6 bases, with 7 bases lying between them. This CDR3 is built from 12 residues. CDR1 is MRHNA and CDR2 is SNTAGT in the germline V gene. CDR3 amino acids: CASSPSSGELFF. The CDR3, as DNA: TGTGCCAGCAGTCCTAGTTCCGGGGAGCTGTTTTTT.

The chain combines TRBV12-3 or TRBV12-4 with TRBJ2-1, with 11 bases that match TRBD2. This CDR3 has 16 residues. CDR3 residues: CPNSFSGTSGDNEQFF. The CDR3 DNA follows: TGTCCCAACAGTTTTTCAGGGACTAGCGGAGACAATGAGCAGTTCTTC.

A single count supports this clonotype. The chain joins TRBV6-1 to TRBJ2-4, with 8 bases fitting TRBD2. The CDR3 is 19 amino acids. The germline V gene encodes CDR1 MNHNS and CDR2 SASEGT. V lost 0 bases to trimming and J lost 1 base; unmatched junction nucleotides: 11. The CDR3 DNA reads as TGTGCCAGCAGTGAAGCGGCGATCGGGAGGACTAGCGCCAAAAACATTCAGTACTTC. It yields the protein CASSEAAIGRTSAKNIQYF.

A note on this clonotype: The conserved final phenylalanine or tryptophan is absent from the CDR3, which likely points to a read error. The gene calls are TRBV11-2 and TRBJ2-5, with a weak D call TRBD2 (6 bases). The CDR3 is made up of 14 amino acids. Looked up from germline, CDR1 is SGHAT and CDR2 is FQNNGV. CDR3 sequence: CVSSPSGGGETQYL. The CDR3 DNA is TGTGTCAGCAGCCCTTCGGGTGGGGGGGAGACCCAGTACTTG.

There are a few counts of this clonotype. The rearrangement joins TRBV7-3 to TRBJ2-3; TRBD2 matches 13 bases. The V and J ends lost 5 bases and 8 bases, in that order; junction bases with no gene match: 7. Germline lookup yields CDR1 SGHTA and CDR2 FQGTGA. The CDR3 totals 15 residues. For the CDR3, the DNA is TGTGCCAGCAGCCCCGGACTAGCGGGGGTAGGTACGCAGTATTTT. It translates to CASSPGLAGVGTQYF.

Of note for this clonotype: The limits of the CDR3 on the DNA are not certain, so only TCRdb's listed CDR3 is given. V is TRBV11-2 and J is TRBJ2-1; no check of the table's D call, TRBD2, against the DNA was made. The CDR3 is 13 residues long, ends included. Germline CDR1 and CDR2: SGHAT and FQNNGV. The CDR3 region is CASSWANGAEQSF.

This clonotype turned up a few times. The final CDR3 position lacks the conserved phenylalanine or tryptophan, pointing to a likely read error. This chain links TRBV11-3 with TRBJ2-7; the D gene is possibly TRBD1 (5 bases). The CDR3 is made up of 14 amino acids. The V end was cut by 2 bases, the J end by 1 base, with 9 bases between. CDR1 and CDR2 (germline): SGHNT, YENEEA. CDR3 DNA: TGTGCCAGCAGCTTAACGAAGGGGTCCTACGAGCAGTACCTC. Translating gives CASSLTKGSYEQYL.

In this sample, this clonotype turned up many times. The rearrangement links TRBV6-2 or TRBV6-3 to TRBJ2-3; tentatively, D is TRBD1 (5 bases). The CDR3 spans 15 residues. From germline, CDR1 is MNHEY and CDR2 SVGEGT. V shed 7 bases and J shed 3 bases, with 17 bases lying between them. CDR3 protein: CASIHRGRVTDTQYF. DNA of the CDR3: TGTGCCAGCATCCATCGAGGCAGGGTGACAGATACGCAGTATTTT.

Details on this clonotype: It is likely a read error, because the conserved phenylalanine at the end of the CDR3 is missing. This chain uses TRBV11-2 with TRBJ2-3, with D maybe TRBD2 (5 bases). The CDR3 runs to 17 residues. Germline CDR1 is SGHAT and CDR2 is FQNNGV. CDR3 DNA sequence: TGTACCAACAGCTTAGCAATGGGGAGAAGGAGCACAGATACGCAGTATCTT. Translated: CTNSLAMGRRSTDTQYL.

Concerning this clonotype: Compared with germline, one end of the junction differs, possibly owing to a read error. The chain links TRBV11-2 to TRBJ2-1; D may be TRBD2 (5 bases). Germline V gene sequence: CDR1 SGHAT, CDR2 FQNNGV. The CDR3 runs 15 residues. The CDR3 spells CASRQLGPSYKEHFF. The CDR3 DNA sequence: TGTGCCAGCAGACAACTAGGGCCCTCCTATAAAGAGCACTTCTTC.